Listed here are 2 T cell receptor beta chains from one sample, sequenced in a study of T cell responses to AZD1222 COVID-19 vaccine. TCRdb keeps only in-frame clones here, not all; method: immunoSEQ multiplex PCR. The sample contains roughly 90,000 clones, 65% to 90% of which appear only once. The sample in question was peripheral blood, obtained on day 0 of AZD1222 vaccination. The receptor source for this set is an adult in good health.

This chain joins TRBV19 and TRBJ2-7, with 7 bases that match TRBD1. The trim removed 6 bases at V and 1 base at J, leaving 9 bases unmatched. Germline CDR1 reads LNHDA; CDR2 reads SQIVND (reference sequence). The CDR3 totals 15 residues. CDR3 loop: CASRTSGGVSYEQYF. DNA of the CDR3: TGTGCCAGTAGAACTTCAGGGGGAGTTTCCTACGAGCAGTACTTC.

This sequence joins TRBV9 and TRBJ2-3, with 10 nucleotides matching TRBD2. With V trimmed by 6 bases and J by 2 bases, 6 bases remained unmatched. The CDR3 extends over 15 amino acids. Germline V gene sequence: CDR1 SGDLS, CDR2 YYNGEE. CDR3 in DNA: TGTGCCAGCAACCCGACTAGCGGGCCCACAGATACGCAGTATTTT. Translating gives CASNPTSGPTDTQYF.